This T cell receptor beta chain was sequenced in a study of blood T cell repertoires in COVID-19. Study context: T cells, B-cell-depleted T cells, or PBMCs supplied cDNA or gDNA.

The assay was immunoSEQ multiplex PCR, and TCRdb's table has in-frame clones only and misses some. The sample has under 35,000 clones, roughly 84% seen once. Germline V gene lookup returns CDR1 SGHAT and CDR2 FQNNGV. The CDR3 sequence is 15 residues long. The trim removed 6 bases at V and 3 bases at J, leaving 9 bases unmatched. This TCR was sampled from a man between 65 and 80 years old with active COVID-19. V and J are TRBV11-2 and TRBJ1-1; 8 bases map to TRBD1. Sequences were obtained from peripheral blood. The CDR3 sequence is CASRVSTGGDTEAFF. CDR3 nucleotide sequence: TGTGCCAGCAGAGTTTCCACAGGGGGAGACACTGAAGCTTTCTTT.